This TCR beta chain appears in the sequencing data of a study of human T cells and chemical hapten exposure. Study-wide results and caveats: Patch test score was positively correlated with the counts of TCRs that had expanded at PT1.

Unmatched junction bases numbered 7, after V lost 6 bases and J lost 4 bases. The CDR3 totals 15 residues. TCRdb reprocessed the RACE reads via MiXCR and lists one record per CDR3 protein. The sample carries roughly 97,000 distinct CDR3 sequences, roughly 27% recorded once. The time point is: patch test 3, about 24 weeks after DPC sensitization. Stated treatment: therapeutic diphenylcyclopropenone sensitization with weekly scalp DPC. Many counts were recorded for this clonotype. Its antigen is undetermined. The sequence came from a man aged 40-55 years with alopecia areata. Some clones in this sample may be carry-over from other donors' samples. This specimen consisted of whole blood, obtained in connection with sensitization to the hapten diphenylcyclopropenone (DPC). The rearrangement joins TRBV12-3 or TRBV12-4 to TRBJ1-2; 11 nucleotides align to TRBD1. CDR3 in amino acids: CASRDGTGGIYGYTF. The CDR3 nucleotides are TGTGCCAGCAGAGATGGGACAGGGGGAATCTATGGCTACACCTTC.